This T cell receptor (beta chain) was identified during a study of blood T cells in healthy people across ages (dated by TCRdb to the mid-2010s). About the full investigation: In model experiments, roughly one uniquely barcoded TCR beta cDNA molecule per two T cells was captured by template switching. To track age-related changes in TCR beta repertoire diversity, the study relied on deep sequencing normalized with unique cDNA molecular identifiers. Donors were grouped into four age groups: young (average roughly 17 years), middle-aged (roughly 37), aged (approximately 58) and long-lived (about 89). Using the same blood draw, the study looked at two additional independent replicas of 1 million unique cDNA reads for two donors, one aged 18 to 30 and the other aged 80 or older.

Here is what the overall study found, with its caveats: The long-lived group showed more naive CD4+ T cells, fewer expanded clones and increased TCR diversity than the aged group, suggesting age selection. Since profiling was done on bulk unsorted PBMCs, naive and antigen-experienced compartments could not be conclusively compared. Because donor CMV infection status was unknown, age-related changes in expanded clonotypes were potentially confounded. The percentage of naive T cells measured by flow cytometry correlated strongly with observed TCR beta diversity. Estimates of total diversity from one million sequenced T cells were regarded as lower bounds and underestimates. As age increased, observed TCR beta diversity per million T cells dropped in a roughly linear way, and a significant reduction was already evident by age approximately 40.

Libraries were made using 5' RACE. Instrument used: Illumina HiSeq 2500. A second PCR of roughly 6 to 11 cycles was run with a J-beta primer mix and a sample-barcoded 5' primer. A template-switch 5' adaptor carrying 12 random nucleotides introduced a unique molecular identifier onto each TCR beta cDNA molecule. Each sample yielded at least 3 million CDR3-containing paired-end reads. All of the RNA was converted into first-strand cDNA using the Mint cDNA synthesis kit, with a TRBC-specific oligonucleotide serving as the primer. Following uracil-DNA glycosylase treatment, all cDNA underwent a first 18-cycle PCR with the universal primers M1SS and BC2_uni_R. Under the source paper's analysis protocol: For normalization, 1 million high-quality reads, each with a distinct molecular identifier, were randomly selected from each sample. Instead of being binned into consensus sequences, reads with shared molecular identifiers were discarded. MiTCR, set to a Q25 quality threshold and the strictest error-elimination algorithm, was used for CDR3 identification, clonotype clustering and error correction. Lower-bound total TCR beta diversity was estimated with a nonparametric unseen species model using Euler transformation. TCRdb reprocessed the public reads (quality trimming at Q25 with fastp, clone calling with MiXCR) and kept in-frame beta chains. A single entry per CDR3 protein holds the most common genes and DNA from its merged rows. The V and J calls follow TCRdb's processing rather than the paper's. Across this sample there are approximately 960,000 distinct CDR3 sequences, with almost 30% seen only once. Of the sample, approximately 10% is held by the ten largest clones.

On this clonotype: Its cognate antigen has yet to be identified. Qualities for individual bases were not recorded, and no much larger clone is one base off.

The donors were 40 or so Caucasian individuals from Russia, aged roughly 6 to 100 years, who were systemically healthy. Each donor gave about 9.7 milliliters of peripheral blood, drawn into EDTA-treated Vacutainer tubes. PBMCs were isolated by Ficoll-Paque density-gradient centrifugation, with at least 6 million obtained per sample. Total RNA, at least 6 micrograms per sample, was extracted from PBMCs with Trizol reagent. For every donor, flow cytometry on a PBMC aliquot measured the percentage of naive CD45RAhigh/CD27high T cells. There are 13 amino acids in the CDR3, from cysteine to phenylalanine inclusive. Only the CDR3 region is kept as DNA, spanning 39 bases read in frame from base 1. V loses 2 bases, J loses 5 bases, and the germline ends lie 10 bases apart. CDR1 and CDR2 (MNHNS, SASEGT) derive from the germline V gene. This same sample was also part of a study on T cells of mothers and their children. Taken from the second paper: Nine systemically healthy Caucasian individuals served as donors, namely three mothers together with their six children. cDNA synthesis used all of the extracted RNA, with about 1.5 ug of RNA in each 15 ul reaction. In the second PCR, the M1S primer added sample barcodes and 2-4 random nucleotides. Over 8 million TCR beta CDR3 reads were obtained for each mother, and 3 million to 3.5 million reads were obtained for each child. TCR recombination output is similarly shaped by thymic selection in related and unrelated pairs, with a minor effect exerted by inherited differences. Normalized repertoire overlap was always found to be slightly, but never significantly, higher in related mother-child pairs than in unrelated mother-child pairs. With a sensitivity of roughly 93 clones per million clonotypes, no persistent microchimeric T cell clones were detected. Deep NGS was used in the study to compare the TCR beta repertoires of mothers and children and to look for features that separate related mother-child pairs from unrelated individuals. The mean age was about 38 +/- 4 years for the mothers and around 10 +/- 4 years for the children. Libraries were sequenced on Illumina HiSeq 2000 with 100+100 nt paired-end reads after adapter ligation with NEBNext reagents. To avoid cross-contamination, the mother libraries and the child libraries were prepared a month apart and sequenced in separate runs. For each donor, between about 500,000 and 2,000,000 distinct TCR beta clonotypes were identified. Naive TCR beta clonotypes were estimated from low-frequency clonotypes matched to each donor's FACS-determined naive share, without sorting.

The TCR sequence derives from a woman aged 40 to 50 in good health. Recombination joined TRBV6-1 with TRBJ2-7; the D gene lacks a confident call. Sequenced input: blood. The CDR3: CASSESVRNEQYF. Here is the DNA: TGTGCCAGCAGTGAATCGGTTCGGAACGAGCAGTACTTC.